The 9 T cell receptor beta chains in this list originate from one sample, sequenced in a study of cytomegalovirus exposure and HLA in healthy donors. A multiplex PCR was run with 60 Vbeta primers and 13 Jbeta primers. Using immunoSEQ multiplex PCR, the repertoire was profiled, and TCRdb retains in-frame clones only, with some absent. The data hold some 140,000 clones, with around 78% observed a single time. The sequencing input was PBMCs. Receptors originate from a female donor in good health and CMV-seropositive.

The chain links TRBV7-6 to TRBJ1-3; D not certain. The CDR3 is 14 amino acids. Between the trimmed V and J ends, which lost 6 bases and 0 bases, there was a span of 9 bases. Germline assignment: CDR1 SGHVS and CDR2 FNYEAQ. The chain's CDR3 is CASSGGSSGNTIYF. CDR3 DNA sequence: TGTGCCAGCAGTGGAGGGAGCTCTGGAAACACCATATATTTT.

The CDR3 coding sequence is TGTGCCATCAGTGAGTCTAGGACTACGAACACCGGGGAGCTGTTTTTT. Translating it yields CAISESRTTNTGELFF. The gene calls are TRBV10-3 and TRBJ2-2; D may be TRBD2 (6 bases). CDR1 is ENHRY and CDR2 is SYGVKD in the germline V gene. The CDR3 sequence is 16 residues long. V lost 0 bases, J lost 0 bases, and 8 bases lay in between.

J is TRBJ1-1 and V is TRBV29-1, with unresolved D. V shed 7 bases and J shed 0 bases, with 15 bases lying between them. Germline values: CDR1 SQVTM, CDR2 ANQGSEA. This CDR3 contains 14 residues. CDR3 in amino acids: CSGTSGGMNTEAFF. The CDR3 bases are TGCAGCGGAACCAGCGGAGGGATGAACACTGAAGCTTTCTTT.

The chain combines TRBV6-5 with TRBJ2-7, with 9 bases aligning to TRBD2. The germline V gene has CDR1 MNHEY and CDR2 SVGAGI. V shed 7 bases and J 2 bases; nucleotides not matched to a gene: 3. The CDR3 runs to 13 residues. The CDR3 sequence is CASTASGTYEQYF. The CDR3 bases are TGTGCCAGCACGGCTAGCGGGACCTACGAGCAGTACTTC.

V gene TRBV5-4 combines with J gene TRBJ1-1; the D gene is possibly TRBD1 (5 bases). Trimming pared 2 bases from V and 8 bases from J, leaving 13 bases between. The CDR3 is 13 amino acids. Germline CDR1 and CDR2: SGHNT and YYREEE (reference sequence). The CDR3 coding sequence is TGTGCCAGCAGCTTACAGGAGATTCAGGAAGCTTTCTTT. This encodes CASSLQEIQEAFF.

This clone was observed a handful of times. CDR3 protein: CASRGGQGDTQYF. The CDR3, as DNA: TGTGCCAGCAGAGGCGGACAAGGAGATACGCAGTATTTT. The chain couples TRBV6-5 to TRBJ2-3, with D possibly being TRBD1 (5 bases). The germline V gene encodes CDR1 MNHEY and CDR2 SVGAGI. This CDR3 has 13 residues. V was trimmed by 6 bases and J by 5 bases, leaving 12 bases between them.

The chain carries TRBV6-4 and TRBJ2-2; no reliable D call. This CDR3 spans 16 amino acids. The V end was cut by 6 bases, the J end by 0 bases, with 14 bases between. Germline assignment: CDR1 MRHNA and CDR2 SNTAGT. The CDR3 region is CASSPLAVPNTGELFF. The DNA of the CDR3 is TGTGCCAGCAGCCCCCTTGCGGTACCGAACACCGGGGAGCTGTTTTTT.

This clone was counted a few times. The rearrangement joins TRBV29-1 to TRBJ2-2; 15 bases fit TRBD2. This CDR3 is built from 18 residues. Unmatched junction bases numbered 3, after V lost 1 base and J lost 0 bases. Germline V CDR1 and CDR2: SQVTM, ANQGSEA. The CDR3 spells CSVEAGTSGRTNTGELFF. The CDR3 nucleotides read TGCAGCGTTGAAGCCGGGACTAGCGGGAGGACGAACACCGGGGAGCTGTTTTTT.

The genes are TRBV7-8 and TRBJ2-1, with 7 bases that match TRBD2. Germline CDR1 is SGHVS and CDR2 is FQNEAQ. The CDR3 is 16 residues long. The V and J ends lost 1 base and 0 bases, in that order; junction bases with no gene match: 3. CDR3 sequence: CASSLGTGGSYNEQFF. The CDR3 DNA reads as TGTGCCAGCAGCTTAGGCACGGGGGGCTCCTACAATGAGCAGTTCTTC. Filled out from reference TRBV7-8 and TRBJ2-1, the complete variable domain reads GAGVSQSPRYKVAKRGQDVALRCDPISGHVSLFWYQQALGQGPEFLTYFQNEAQLDKSGLPSDRFFAERPEGSVSTLKIQRTQQEDSAVYLCASSLGTGGSYNEQFFGPGTRLTVL.